Listed below are T cell receptor beta chains from one sample, sequenced in a study of a mutant IDH1 vaccine in newly diagnosed glioma. These receptors have no identified antigens. Using immunoSEQ multiplex PCR, the repertoire was profiled, and TCRdb retains in-frame clones only, with some absent. The top ten clones hold approximately 9.5% of a sample with about 64,000 clones, around 85% of them seen once. This sample comprised PBMCs, obtained from a glioma patient whose treatment included an IDH1 peptide vaccine. The receptor set was obtained from a woman aged 45-60 years with glioma. CDR3s include the opening cysteine and the closing phenylalanine or tryptophan. The D gene is left open where the match is weak. Some rows mark clone size as missing; the rest say once, few, many or name a class of expanded clone.

abundance | j_gene | d_gene | v_gene | CDR3nt | CDR3aa
once | TRBJ2-7 | - | TRBV4-1 | TGCGCCAGCAGCCATTCCGAAGCCTACGAGCAGTACTTC | CASSHSEAYEQYF
- | TRBJ1-1 | TRBD1 | TRBV4-1 | TGCGCCAGCAGACAGAAAACAGGGGGAAGGGGGACTGAAGCTTTCTTT | CASRQKTGGRGTEAFF
- | TRBJ1-5 | TRBD1 | TRBV2 | TGTGCCAGCATGCGAGACAGGGCACTTAATCAGCCCCAGCATTTT | CASMRDRALNQPQHF
- | TRBJ2-1 | - | TRBV6-5 | TGTGCCAGCAGCCGCACCGGGAATGAGCAGTTCTTC | CASSRTGNEQFF
- | TRBJ2-1 | - | TRBV5-1 | TGCGCCAGCAGCTTGGCGGCGGGGGCTATTGACGAGCAGTTCTTC | CASSLAAGAIDEQFF
- | TRBJ1-1 | - | TRBV5-1 | TGCGCCAGCAGCTGGTCCGGGAGAGACACTGAAGCTTTCTTT | CASSWSGRDTEAFF
few | TRBJ1-1 | - | TRBV11-2 | TGTGCCAGCAGCTTTTGGGAGACAGAAGCTTTCTTT | CASSFWETEAFF
- | TRBJ1-4 | - | TRBV7-7 | TGTGCTAGCAGCGCTCTCGGGACTAATGAAAAACTGTTTTTT | CASSALGTNEKLFF
- | TRBJ1-4 | - | TRBV4-2 | TGTGCCAGCAGCCAAGCCCAGACAGGATCAAATGAAAAACTGTTTTTT | CASSQAQTGSNEKLFF
- | TRBJ2-3 | TRBD2 | TRBV9 | TGTGCCAGCAGCGAGGGGACTACCGGGACTCTTATCACAGATACGCAGTATTTT | CASSEGTTGTLITDTQYF
- | TRBJ2-3 | TRBD2 | TRBV9 | TGTGCCAGCAGCGTAGTTCCAGCTAGCGGGGGGAAATATACGCAGTATTTT | CASSVVPASGGKYTQYF
once | TRBJ2-1 | - | TRBV4-3 | TGCGCCAGCAGCCAAGAAAGATCTCCGGAGGGTGAGCAGTTCTTC | CASSQERSPEGEQFF
- | TRBJ2-7 | - | TRBV5-6 | TGTGCCAGCAGCTTGGAGCGAGGGACCTCCCTATACGAGCAGTACTTC | CASSLERGTSLYEQYF
- | TRBJ2-7 | TRBD2 | TRBV4-1 | TGCGCCAGCAGCCCGAATAGCGGGGGGCCTCTATACGAGCAGTACTTC | CASSPNSGGPLYEQYF
- | TRBJ2-3 | TRBD2 | TRBV6-1 | TGTGCCAGCAGTGCCCCCGGGGGGACTGGCACAGATACGCAGTATTTT | CASSAPGGTGTDTQYF
- | TRBJ2-5 | - | TRBV6-5 | TGTGCCAGCAGTTTTGATAGCCAAGAGACCCAGTACTTC | CASSFDSQETQYF
- | TRBJ2-7 | TRBD2 | TRBV7-2 | TGTGCCAGCAGGGGGAGCGGGACCTCCTACGAGCAGTACTTC | CASRGSGTSYEQYF
- | TRBJ1-5 | TRBD1 | TRBV19 | TGTGCCAGTAGTATCCGGGACAGGGGCAATCAGCCCCAGCATTTT | CASSIRDRGNQPQHF
- | TRBJ2-2 | TRBD1 | TRBV9 | TGTGCCAGTAAGGAACCAGGGGGTACCGGGGAGCTGTTTTTT | CASKEPGGTGELFF
- | TRBJ1-5 | - | TRBV19 | TGTGCCAGTGTCGAACGCGTCAATCAGCCCCAGCATTTT | CASVERVNQPQHF
- | TRBJ1-1 | - | TRBV9 | TGTGCCAGCAGCGTAGAGGGGGGGCTGAACACTGAAGCTTTCTTT | CASSVEGGLNTEAFF
- | TRBJ2-7 | TRBD1 | TRBV5-4 | TGTGCCAGCAGCCAAAATTCAGGGGGCTCCTACGAGCAGTACTTC | CASSQNSGGSYEQYF
- | TRBJ2-1 | TRBD2 | TRBV19 | TGTGCCAGTAGTAGCGGGGGGGCCTACAATGAGCAGTTCTTC | CASSSGGAYNEQFF
- | TRBJ2-3 | TRBD2 | TRBV19 | TGTGCCAGTAGTATTCAGCGGGGCCCCACAGATACGCAGTATTTT | CASSIQRGPTDTQYF
- | TRBJ1-1 | TRBD1 | TRBV7-9 | TGTGCCAGCAGCTCGGGGACAGTTACGAACACTGAAGCTTTCTTT | CASSSGTVTNTEAFF
- | TRBJ2-1 | TRBD1 | TRBV19 | TGTGCCAGTAGTATGCGGGACAGGATGAATGAGCAGTTCTTC | CASSMRDRMNEQFF
- | TRBJ2-2 | - | TRBV29-1 | TGCAGCGTTGTTAACAGCATGAACACCGGGGAGCTGTTTTTT | CSVVNSMNTGELFF
- | TRBJ2-1 | - | TRBV9 | TGTGCCAGCAGCTTATATGGGACAAACTCTGCTAATGAGCAGTTCTTC | CASSLYGTNSANEQFF
- | TRBJ1-6 | - | TRBV5-1 | TGCGCCAGCAGCTTGGCCCCGTTGGGGGAACCCCTCCACTTT | CASSLAPLGEPLHF
- | TRBJ1-6 | - | TRBV9 | TGTGCCAGCAGCGGCGACAGTACTCCCTATAATTCACCCCTCCACTTT | CASSGDSTPYNSPLHF
- | TRBJ2-5 | - | TRBV30 | TGTGCCTGGAGTGTATGGGGGGAGACCCAGTACTTC | CAWSVWGETQYF
- | TRBJ2-7 | - | TRBV2 | TGTGCCAGCAGTGAAGCGAACGGGGGCAGCTACGAGCAGTACTTC | CASSEANGGSYEQYF
- | TRBJ1-3 | - | TRBV2 | TGTGCCAGCAGTGCCTGGGGCGGTTCTGGAAACACCATATATTTT | CASSAWGGSGNTIYF
- | TRBJ2-1 | - | TRBV9 | TGTGCCAGCAGCTCATCCGAAGGCTACAATGAGCAGTTCTTC | CASSSSEGYNEQFF
- | TRBJ2-3 | TRBD1 | TRBV10-3 | TGTGCCATCAGCTCCCAGGGGGGCACAGATACGCAGTATTTT | CAISSQGGTDTQYF
- | TRBJ2-5 | - | TRBV7-2 | TGTGCCAGCAGCTTATCCAGGGGTGAGACCCAGTACTTC | CASSLSRGETQYF
- | TRBJ1-2 | - | TRBV2 | TGTGCCAGCAGTGGAGCTCCGGTGGGGGGCCTTAACTATGGCTACACCTTC | CASSGAPVGGLNYGYTF
- | TRBJ2-7 | - | TRBV5-4 | TGTGCCAGCAGCTTGGAGGCCGCCTACGAGCAGTACTTC | CASSLEAAYEQYF
- | TRBJ1-2 | - | TRBV5-6 | TGTGCCAGCAGCTTGGCTGGTCAGGGAGACTATGGCTACACCTTC | CASSLAGQGDYGYTF
few | TRBJ1-1 | - | TRBV28 | TGTGCCAGCATGAAAGGAGGATACACTGAAGCTTTCTTT | CASMKGGYTEAFF
once | TRBJ2-1 | TRBD2 | TRBV7-2 | TGTGCCAGCAGCTTTAGCGGGGGTCCGAGTGAGCAGTTCTTC | CASSFSGGPSEQFF
- | TRBJ2-7 | - | TRBV6-1 | TGTGCCACTTCGGGTCAGTCCTACGAGCAGTACTTC | CATSGQSYEQYF
- | TRBJ1-1 | - | TRBV10-1 | TGCGCCAGCAGCCTCCGGGGGGGCACTGAAGCTTTCTTT | CASSLRGGTEAFF
- | TRBJ2-7 | - | TRBV4-2 | TGTGCCAGCAGCCAGGCCGGGAAAAACTACGAGCAGTACTTC | CASSQAGKNYEQYF
once | TRBJ1-1 | - | TRBV18 | TGTGCCAGCTCACCACTGGTAACGGGGACGGACACTGAAGCTTTCTTT | CASSPLVTGTDTEAFF
- | TRBJ2-4 | - | TRBV7-9 | TGTGCCAGCAGCTTTCTGGAGGGGATGAACATTCAGTACTTC | CASSFLEGMNIQYF
- | TRBJ2-2 | - | TRBV6-5 | TGTGCCAGCAGCGGGGGGACAGCGAACACCGGGGAGCTGTTTTTT | CASSGGTANTGELFF
- | TRBJ2-5 | TRBD2 | TRBV9 | TGTGCCAGCAGCGTAGTCCCGGGGACTACGGAGACCCAGTACTTC | CASSVVPGTTETQYF
- | TRBJ1-6 | - | TRBV25-1 | TGTGCCAGCAGGGAAACCACAAGCTCCTATAATTCACCCCTCCACTTT | CASRETTSSYNSPLHF
once | TRBJ2-5 | - | TRBV7-9 | TGTGCCAGCAGCCTGGACGACGGTCCAGAGACCCAGTACTTC | CASSLDDGPETQYF
- | TRBJ1-2 | - | TRBV6-5 | TGTGCCAGCTCTGACGGACCCTATGGCTACACCTTC | CASSDGPYGYTF
- | TRBJ2-7 | - | TRBV27 | TGTGCCAGCAGTGGCGGCCTGGGGGTTTACGAGCAGTACTTC | CASSGGLGVYEQYF
- | TRBJ2-2 | - | TRBV13 | TGTGCCAGCATAACAGCCACCGGGGAGCTGTTTTTT | CASITATGELFF
few | TRBJ2-5 | - | TRBV5-1 | TGCGCCAGCAGCTTATTGGGTATGGGAGAGACCCAGTACTTC | CASSLLGMGETQYF
- | TRBJ1-1 | - | TRBV10-3 | TGTGCCATCAGTGAGACCCGGGGGGACACTGAAGCTTTCTTT | CAISETRGDTEAFF
- | TRBJ1-3 | - | TRBV7-9 | TGTGCCAGCAGCTTAGTTTTGGACCAGATGTCTGGAAACACCATATATTTT | CASSLVLDQMSGNTIYF
- | TRBJ2-2 | TRBD1 | TRBV7-3 | TGTGCCAGCAGAACCGGGACAGGGGCCGGGGAGCTGTTTTTT | CASRTGTGAGELFF
- | TRBJ1-1 | - | TRBV2 | TGTGCCAGCAGTGACAGGGGAATCACTGAAGCTTTCTTT | CASSDRGITEAFF